Described below is a single T cell receptor (beta chain) sequence and its context. Its specificity is unknown. Using a J-beta primer mix together with a sample-barcoded 5' primer, a second PCR was run for about 7 to 12 cycles. Samples each returned at least 3 million CDR3-containing paired-end reads. From the 5' RACE reads, TCRdb called clonotypes with MiXCR, one entry per CDR3 protein. In the table there are 2 million or so distinct CDR3 sequences, 49% of which are singletons. The sample originates from a study of blood T cells in healthy people across ages. Whole-study findings and limits: Compared with aged donors, long-lived donors showed fewer expanded clones, suggesting selection.

The CDR3 covers 15 residues. Trimming cost V 5 bases and J 5 bases; bases outside gene matches: 7. Germline CDR1 MNHEY, CDR2 SMNVEV (reference sequence). The sequenced sample consisted of blood. The rearrangement uses TRBV27 and TRBJ2-3; 10 bases are a match to TRBD1. The receptor's source is a middle-aged woman in good health. CDR3 sequence: CASSMGQGFGDTQYF. CDR3 DNA: TGTGCCAGCAGTATGGGACAGGGGTTTGGAGATACGCAGTATTTT.